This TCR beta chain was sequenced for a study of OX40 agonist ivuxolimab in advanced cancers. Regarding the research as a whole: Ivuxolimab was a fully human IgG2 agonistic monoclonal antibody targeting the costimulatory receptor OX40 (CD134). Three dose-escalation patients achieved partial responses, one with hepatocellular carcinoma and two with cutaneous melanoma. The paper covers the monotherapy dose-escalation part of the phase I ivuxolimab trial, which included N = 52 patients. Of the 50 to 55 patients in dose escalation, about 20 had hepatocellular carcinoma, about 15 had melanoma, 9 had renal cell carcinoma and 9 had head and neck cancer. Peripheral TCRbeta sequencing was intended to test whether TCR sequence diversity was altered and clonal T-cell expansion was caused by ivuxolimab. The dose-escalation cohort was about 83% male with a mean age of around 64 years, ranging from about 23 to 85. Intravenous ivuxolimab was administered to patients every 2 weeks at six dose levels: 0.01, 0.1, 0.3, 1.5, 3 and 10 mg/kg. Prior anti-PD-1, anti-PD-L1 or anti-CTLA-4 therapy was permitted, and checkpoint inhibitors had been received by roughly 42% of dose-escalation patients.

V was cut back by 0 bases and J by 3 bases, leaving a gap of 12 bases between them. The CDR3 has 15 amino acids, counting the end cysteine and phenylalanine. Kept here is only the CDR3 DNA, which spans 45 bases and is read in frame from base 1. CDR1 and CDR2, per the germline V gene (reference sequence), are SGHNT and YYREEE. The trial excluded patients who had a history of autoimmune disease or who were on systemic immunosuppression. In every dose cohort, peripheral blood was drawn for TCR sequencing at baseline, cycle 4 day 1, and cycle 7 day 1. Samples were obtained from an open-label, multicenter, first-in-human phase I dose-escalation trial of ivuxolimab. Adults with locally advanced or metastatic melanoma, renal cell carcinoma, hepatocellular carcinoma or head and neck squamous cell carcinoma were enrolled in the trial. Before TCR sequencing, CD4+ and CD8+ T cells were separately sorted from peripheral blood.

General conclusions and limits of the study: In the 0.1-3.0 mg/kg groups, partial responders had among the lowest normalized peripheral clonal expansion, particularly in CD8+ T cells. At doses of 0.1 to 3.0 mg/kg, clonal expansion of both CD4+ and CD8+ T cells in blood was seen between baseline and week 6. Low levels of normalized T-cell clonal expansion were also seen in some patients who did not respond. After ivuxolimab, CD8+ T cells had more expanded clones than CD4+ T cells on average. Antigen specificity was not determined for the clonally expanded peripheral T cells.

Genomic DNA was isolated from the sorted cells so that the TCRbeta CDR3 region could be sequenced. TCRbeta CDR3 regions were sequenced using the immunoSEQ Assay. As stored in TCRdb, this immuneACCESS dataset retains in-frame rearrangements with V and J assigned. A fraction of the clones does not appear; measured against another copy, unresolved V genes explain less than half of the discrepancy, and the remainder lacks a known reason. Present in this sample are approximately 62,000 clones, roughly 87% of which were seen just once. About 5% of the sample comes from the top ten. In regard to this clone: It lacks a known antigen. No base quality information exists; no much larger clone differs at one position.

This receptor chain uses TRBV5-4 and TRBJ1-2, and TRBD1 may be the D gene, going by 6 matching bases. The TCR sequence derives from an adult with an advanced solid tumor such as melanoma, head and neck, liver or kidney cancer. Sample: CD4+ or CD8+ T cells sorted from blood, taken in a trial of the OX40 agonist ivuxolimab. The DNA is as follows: TGTGCCAGCAGCTTGGTGGCGGGGGCGGACTATGGCTACACCTTC. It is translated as CASSLVAGADYGYTF.